This T cell receptor beta chain was captured in a study of blood T cell repertoires in COVID-19 (dated by TCRdb to about 2020). Concerning the study at large: Collaborator samples came from the United States, Italy and Spain and covered acute and convalescent phases of COVID-19. Deeply sampled blood TCRbeta repertoires from subjects exposed to, actively infected with, or recovered from COVID-19 were included in the dataset. Where available, HLA class I and class II types were obtained from metadata supplied by the sample provider rather than from assay-based typing. The sample metadata nearly always contained a de-identified subject ID, COVID-19 status, age in years and sex. Samples came from the ongoing ImmuneRACE study (first 160 participants) plus 1,254 subjects from 6 global collaborators. A freely available public database, intended as a resource for researchers studying the immune response to SARS-CoV-2, is where the repertoires were released. The material from the prospective study consisted of cDNA or gDNA derived from T cells, B-cell-depleted T cells, or PBMCs. Overall results and qualifications from the work: Clinical and demographic metadata were provided uncurated, with the amount varying by source and participant.

For this clone: This clone's antigen is unknown. Nothing much larger sits one base from this clone, and base qualities are not available.

The collaborating institutions used their own protocols to collect whole blood in K2EDTA tubes. For TCRbeta analysis, collaborators shipped samples as frozen whole blood, isolated PBMCs, or DNA extracted from either of those sample types. TCRbeta CDR3 regions were amplified from genomic DNA using the immunoSEQ Assay, a bias-controlled multiplex PCR. In the paper's pipeline: The number of nucleated cells in each sample was estimated by amplification of reference gene primers within the assay. To quantify the absolute abundance of each unique TCRbeta CDR3 rearrangement, sequence reads were collapsed and filtered. Productive Simpson clonality was computed per sample as the square root of Simpson's diversity index over productive rearrangements. Not all clones reach the TCRdb copy of this immuneACCESS table, which keeps in-frame sequences only. Checked studies attribute under half of the gap to unresolved V genes and leave the rest unexplained. For V, J and clone size, that table is used; D and trimming come from the DNA. The sample table shows about 190,000 clones, and almost 80% are seen once. Jointly, the top ten make up around 16% of the sample.

The CDR3 measures 19 amino acids from cysteine to phenylalanine. Solely the CDR3 DNA is kept, with 57 bases framed from the first base. Taken from the germline V gene, the CDR1 and CDR2 loops are MDHEN and SYDVKM. Trimming leaves V shorter by 4 bases and J shorter by 5 bases, with the junction holding 17 bases beyond the gene matches. What was sequenced was peripheral blood. The TCR was taken from a man aged 60 to 75 with active or convalescent COVID-19. The rearrangement combines TRBV28 with TRBJ2-5; a stretch of 12 junction bases matches TRBD2. The DNA sequence follows: TGTGCCAGCAGTTCAACAAACCCACGACTAGCGGGAGCGCTGGAGACCCAGTACTTC. This gives the protein CASSSTNPRLAGALETQYF. The variable domain in full, with residues beyond the CDR3 obtained from the reference TRBV28 and TRBJ2-5 genes, is DVKVTQSSRYLVKRTGEKVFLECVQDMDHENMFWYRQDPGLGLRLIYFSYDVKMKEKGDIPEGYSVSREKKERFSLILESASTNQTSMYLCASSSTNPRLAGALETQYFGPGTRLLVL.